A selection of T cell receptor beta chains follows, all from one sample in a study of T cell responses to AZD1222 COVID-19 vaccine. Clones were read by immunoSEQ multiplex PCR, and TCRdb kept only the in-frame ones, dropping some. The table includes 80,000 or so clones, 87% detected once. The sample in question was peripheral blood, obtained on day 0 of AZD1222 vaccination. These receptor sequences come from an adult in good health. CDR3s leave out the opening cysteine and the closing phenylalanine or tryptophan. Fields, in order: V gene, J gene, CDR3 protein.

TRBV6-5,TRBJ1-2,ASSLNGQGGYGYT
TRBV5-4,TRBJ2-7,ASSVSSGTVKGEQY
TRBV6-5,TRBJ1-4,ASSYSEGTNEKLF
TRBV6-5,TRBJ1-2,ASSSFLGAAYGYT
TRBV28,TRBJ1-2,ASSLSQGYYT
TRBV18,TRBJ2-1,ASSLTGWNEQF
TRBV9,TRBJ2-1,ASSVGGGSGNYNEQF
TRBV7-2,TRBJ1-2,ASSRGPGGRGYT
TRBV2,TRBJ1-1,ASREGFATEAF
TRBV4-3,TRBJ1-5,ASSQDLEGWAQPQH
TRBV25-1,TRBJ2-7,ASSDPGARGYEQY
TRBV6-2/TRBV6-3,TRBJ2-7,ASSPLGRNQEQY
TRBV7-9,TRBJ1-2,ASSLGTGASYGYT
TRBV19,TRBJ2-5,ASSIGTSEETQY
TRBV4-2,TRBJ1-2,ASSQGEHRGDYGYT
TRBV19,TRBJ1-2,ASSIQGAVNYGYT
TRBV19,TRBJ2-7,ASSTPGTYHEQY
TRBV9,TRBJ2-3,ASSVAITSGTQY
TRBV19,TRBJ1-1,ASSSLAEGTNTEAF
TRBV7-2,TRBJ2-1,ASSHRLAEYNEQF
TRBV5-1,TRBJ1-2,ASSLPTGQGLGYT
TRBV7-8,TRBJ1-5,ASSSRDDNQPQH
TRBV3-1/TRBV3-2,TRBJ2-7,ASSQGLAGGPEQY
TRBV29-1,TRBJ2-7,SVDGLAGGYEQY
TRBV9,TRBJ1-2,ATSKAGNYGYT
TRBV7-2,TRBJ1-1,ASSLHPMNTEAF
TRBV24-1,TRBJ2-5,ATSDPGTGKETQY
TRBV29-1,TRBJ2-7,SVVEQAYEQY
TRBV29-1,TRBJ1-4,SVVQGVGEKLF
TRBV7-2,TRBJ2-1,ASSLAAGNLYNEQF
TRBV7-3,TRBJ1-1,ASRRVGNTEAF
TRBV30,TRBJ1-2,AWSDRGDGYT
TRBV30,TRBJ2-2,AWMGRGTTNTGELF
TRBV3-1/TRBV3-2,TRBJ2-7,ASSSPGTEYEQY
TRBV6-2/TRBV6-3,TRBJ2-5,ASSYSRRDSRGQETQY
TRBV6-5,TRBJ1-5,ASSSTGAGQPQH
TRBV9,TRBJ1-4,ASSGGPTTNEKLF
TRBV15,TRBJ1-1,ATSREAVQVAGTEAF
TRBV3-1/TRBV3-2,TRBJ2-5,ASSLSGGPIKTQY
TRBV19,TRBJ2-5,ASSTDRGYETQY
TRBV5-1,TRBJ2-7,ASSLGTTASYEQY
TRBV6-2/TRBV6-3,TRBJ1-5,ASSYVAGDRARPNQPQH
TRBV6-6,TRBJ2-3,ASSSGLAGEDTQY
TRBV10-3,TRBJ1-1,AISSGGNTEAF
TRBV15,TRBJ1-1,ATQANTEAF
TRBV11-1,TRBJ1-5,ASSLSGTGPQPQH
TRBV5-1,TRBJ2-5,ASSRTSGSVGGKTQY
TRBV12-5,TRBJ1-3,ASGLATRGVLSGNTIY
TRBV2,TRBJ2-3,ASSDASGSPDTQY
TRBV7-2,TRBJ1-1,ASSLQGDTEAF
TRBV19,TRBJ1-6,ASKSIGTEINSPLH
TRBV7-2,TRBJ2-5,ASSLGLQETQY
TRBV29-1,TRBJ1-4,SARNEKLF
TRBV19,TRBJ2-1,ASTRSEFSAEQF
TRBV6-1,TRBJ1-1,ASREARPGYEAF
TRBV5-1,TRBJ2-3,ASSSSSTDTQY
TRBV9,TRBJ1-5,ASSVAGGQPQH
TRBV10-3,TRBJ1-2,AISESASGYT